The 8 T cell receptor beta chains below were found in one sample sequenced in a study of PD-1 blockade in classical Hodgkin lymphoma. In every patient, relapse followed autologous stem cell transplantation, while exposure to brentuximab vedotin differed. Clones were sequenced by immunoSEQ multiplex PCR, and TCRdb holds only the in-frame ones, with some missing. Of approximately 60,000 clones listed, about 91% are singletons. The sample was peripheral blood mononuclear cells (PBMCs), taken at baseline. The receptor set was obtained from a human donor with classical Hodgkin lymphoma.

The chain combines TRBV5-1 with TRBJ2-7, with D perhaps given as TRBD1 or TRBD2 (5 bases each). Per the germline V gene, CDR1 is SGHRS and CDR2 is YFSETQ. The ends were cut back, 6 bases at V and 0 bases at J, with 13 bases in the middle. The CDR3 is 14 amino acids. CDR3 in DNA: TGCGCCAGCACCGGGACGGCAAGCTCCTACGAGCAGTACTTC. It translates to CASTGTASSYEQYF.

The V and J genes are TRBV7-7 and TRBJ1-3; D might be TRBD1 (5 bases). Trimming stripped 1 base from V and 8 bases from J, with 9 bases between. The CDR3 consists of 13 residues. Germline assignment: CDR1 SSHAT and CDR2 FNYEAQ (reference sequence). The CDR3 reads CASSLDRGHTIYF. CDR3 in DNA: TGTGCCAGCAGCTTAGATCGGGGACACACCATATATTTT.

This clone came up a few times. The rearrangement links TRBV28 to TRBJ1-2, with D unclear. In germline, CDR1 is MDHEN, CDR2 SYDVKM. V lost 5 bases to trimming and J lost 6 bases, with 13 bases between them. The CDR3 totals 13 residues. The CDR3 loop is CASSQSQKNGYTF. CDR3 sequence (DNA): TGTGCCAGCAGTCAGAGTCAGAAAAATGGCTACACCTTC.

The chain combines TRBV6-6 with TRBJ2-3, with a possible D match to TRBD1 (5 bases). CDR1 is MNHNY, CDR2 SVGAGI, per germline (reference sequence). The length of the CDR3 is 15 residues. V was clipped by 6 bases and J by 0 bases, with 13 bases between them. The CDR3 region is CASSQQATSTDTQYF. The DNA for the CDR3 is TGTGCCAGCAGCCAACAGGCAACTAGCACAGATACGCAGTATTTT.

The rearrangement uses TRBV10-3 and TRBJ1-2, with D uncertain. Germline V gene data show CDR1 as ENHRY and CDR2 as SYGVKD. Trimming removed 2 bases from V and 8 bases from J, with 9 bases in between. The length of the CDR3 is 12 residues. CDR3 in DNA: TGTGCCATCAGTGAGGGCAGTCTAGGCTACACCTTC. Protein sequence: CAISEGSLGYTF.

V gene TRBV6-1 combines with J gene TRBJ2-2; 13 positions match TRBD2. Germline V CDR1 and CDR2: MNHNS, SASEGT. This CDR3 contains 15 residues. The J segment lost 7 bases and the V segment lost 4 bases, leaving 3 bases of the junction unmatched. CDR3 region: CASSGTSGGSGELFF. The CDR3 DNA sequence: TGTGCCAGCAGTGGGACTAGCGGGGGAAGCGGGGAGCTGTTTTTT.

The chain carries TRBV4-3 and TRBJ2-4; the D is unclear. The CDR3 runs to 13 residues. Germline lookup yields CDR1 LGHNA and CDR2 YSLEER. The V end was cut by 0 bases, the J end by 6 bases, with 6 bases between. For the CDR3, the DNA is TGCGCCAGCAGCCAAGATACCGGAAACATTCAGTACTTC. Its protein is CASSQDTGNIQYF.

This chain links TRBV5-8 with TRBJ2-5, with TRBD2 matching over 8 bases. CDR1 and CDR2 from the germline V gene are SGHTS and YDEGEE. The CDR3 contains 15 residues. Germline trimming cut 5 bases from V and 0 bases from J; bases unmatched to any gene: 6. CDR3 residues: CASRKGGRHQETQYF. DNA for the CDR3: TGTGCCAGCAGGAAGGGCGGGAGGCACCAAGAGACCCAGTACTTC.